This T cell receptor beta chain was recovered during a study of cytomegalovirus exposure and HLA in healthy donors. Overall study results and limits: It was reportedly the case that the classifier diagnosed cytomegalovirus status with high specificity and sensitivity. Later genetic work tied a missense DCLRE1C variant to beta-chain V and J trimming. By a later analysis, the bulk of CMV-associated TCR beta chains appeared HLA-restricted.

Points on this clone: Antigen: not known.

The PCR used 60 Vbeta and 13 Jbeta primers. Method: immunoSEQ multiplex PCR; TCRdb's copy keeps in-frame clones and lacks some. The sample shows 99,000 or so clones, around 73% of them seen only once. The clonotype originates from a man aged 30-40 years in good health and CMV-seronegative. Sequences were obtained from PBMCs.

CDR3 sequence (DNA): TGCGCCAGCAGTCAGGTCCCCGGCGAACCCCTCCACTTT. It encodes CASSQVPGEPLHF. V and J are TRBV10-1 and TRBJ1-6; D not certain. V lost 5 bases to trimming and J lost 12 bases, with 14 bases between them. The CDR3 is 13 amino acids. Germline loops: CDR1 WNHNN, CDR2 SYGVQD (reference sequence).